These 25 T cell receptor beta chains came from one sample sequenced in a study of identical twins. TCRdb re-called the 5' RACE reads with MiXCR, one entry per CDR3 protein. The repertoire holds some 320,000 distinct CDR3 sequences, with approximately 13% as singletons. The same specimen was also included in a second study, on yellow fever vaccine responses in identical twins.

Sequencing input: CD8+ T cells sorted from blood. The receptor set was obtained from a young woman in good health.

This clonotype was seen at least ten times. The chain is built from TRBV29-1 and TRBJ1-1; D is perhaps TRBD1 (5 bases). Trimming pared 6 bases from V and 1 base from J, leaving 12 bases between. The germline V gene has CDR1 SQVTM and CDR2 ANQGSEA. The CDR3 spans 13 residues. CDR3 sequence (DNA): TGCAGCGTCTTGGGTGGACAGAACACTGAAGCTTTCTTT. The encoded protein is CSVLGGQNTEAFF.

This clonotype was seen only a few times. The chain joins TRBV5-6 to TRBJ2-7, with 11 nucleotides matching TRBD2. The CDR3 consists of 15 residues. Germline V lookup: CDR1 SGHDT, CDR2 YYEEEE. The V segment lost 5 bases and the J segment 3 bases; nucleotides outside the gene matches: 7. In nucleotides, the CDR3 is TGTGCCAGCAGGCCGCTAGCGGGGGGCGGCTACGAGCAGTACTTC. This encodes CASRPLAGGGYEQYF. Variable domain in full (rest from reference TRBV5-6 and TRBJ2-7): DAGVTQSPTHLIKTRGQQVTLRCSPKSGHDTVSWYQQALGQGPQFIFQYYEEEERQRGNFPDRFSGHQFPNYSSELNVNALLLGDSALYLCASRPLAGGGYEQYFGPGTRLTVT.

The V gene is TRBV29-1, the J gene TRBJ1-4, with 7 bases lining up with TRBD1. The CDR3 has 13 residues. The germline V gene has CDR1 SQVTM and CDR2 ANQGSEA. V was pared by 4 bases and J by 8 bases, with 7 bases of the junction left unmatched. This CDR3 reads CSVGDLRGEKLFF. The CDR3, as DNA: TGCAGCGTTGGAGACCTCAGGGGGGAAAAACTGTTTTTT.

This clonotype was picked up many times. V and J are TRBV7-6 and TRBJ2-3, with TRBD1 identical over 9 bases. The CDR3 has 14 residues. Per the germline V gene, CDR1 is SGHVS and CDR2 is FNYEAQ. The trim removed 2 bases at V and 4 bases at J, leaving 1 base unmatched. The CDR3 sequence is CASSLYRGPDTQYF. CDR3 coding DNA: TGTGCCAGCAGCTTATACAGGGGGCCAGATACGCAGTATTTT.

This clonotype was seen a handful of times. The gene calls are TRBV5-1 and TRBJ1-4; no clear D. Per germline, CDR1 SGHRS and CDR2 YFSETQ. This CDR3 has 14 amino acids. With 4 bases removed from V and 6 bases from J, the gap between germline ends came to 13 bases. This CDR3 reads CASSADGGDEKLFF. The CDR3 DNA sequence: TGCGCCAGCAGCGCCGACGGTGGAGATGAAAAACTGTTTTTT.

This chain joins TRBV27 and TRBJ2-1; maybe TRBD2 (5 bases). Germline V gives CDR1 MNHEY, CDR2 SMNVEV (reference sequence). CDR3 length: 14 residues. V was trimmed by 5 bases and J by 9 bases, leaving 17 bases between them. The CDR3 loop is CASSPLLEVAEQFF. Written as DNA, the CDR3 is TGTGCCAGCAGTCCGCTACTAGAAGTTGCTGAGCAGTTCTTC.

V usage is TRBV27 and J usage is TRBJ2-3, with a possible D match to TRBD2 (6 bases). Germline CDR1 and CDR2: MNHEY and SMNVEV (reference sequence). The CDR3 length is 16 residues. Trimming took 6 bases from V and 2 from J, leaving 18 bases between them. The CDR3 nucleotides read TGTGCCAGCAGAACAAGGACTACTTCCACCACAGATACGCAGTATTTT. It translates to CASRTRTTSTTDTQYF.

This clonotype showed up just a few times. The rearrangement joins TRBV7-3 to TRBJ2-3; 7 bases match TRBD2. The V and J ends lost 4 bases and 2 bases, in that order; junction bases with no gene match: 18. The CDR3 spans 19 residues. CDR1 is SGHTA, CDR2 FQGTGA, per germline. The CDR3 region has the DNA TGTGCCAGCAGCTCCCTGGGGGGTTTAGGCGGGAGTTTCACAGATACGCAGTATTTT. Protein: CASSSLGGLGGSFTDTQYF. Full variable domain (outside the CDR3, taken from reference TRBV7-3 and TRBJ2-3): GAGVSQTPSNKVTEKGKYVELRCDPISGHTALYWYRQSLGQGPEFLIYFQGTGAADDSGLPNDRFFAVRPEGSVSTLKIQRTERGDSAVYLCASSSLGGLGGSFTDTQYFGPGTRLTVL.

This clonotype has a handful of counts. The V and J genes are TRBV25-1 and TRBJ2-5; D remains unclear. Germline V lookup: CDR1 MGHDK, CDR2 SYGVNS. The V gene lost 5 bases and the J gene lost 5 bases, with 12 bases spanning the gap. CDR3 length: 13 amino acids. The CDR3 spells CASSPLAAETQYF. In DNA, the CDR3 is TGTGCCAGCAGTCCTCTGGCTGCGGAGACCCAGTACTTC.

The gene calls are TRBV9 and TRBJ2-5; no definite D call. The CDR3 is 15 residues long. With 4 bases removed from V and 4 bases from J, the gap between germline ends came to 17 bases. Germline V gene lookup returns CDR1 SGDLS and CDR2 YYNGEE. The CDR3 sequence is CASSPRVGLGETQYF. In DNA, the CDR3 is TGTGCCAGCAGCCCCCGGGTCGGCCTCGGAGAGACCCAGTACTTC.

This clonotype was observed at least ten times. The CDR3 DNA is TGCGCCAGCAGCTTGGGCCAACTAGCGGGAGGAGGCCGCACAGATACGCAGTATTTT. Its translation: CASSLGQLAGGGRTDTQYF. The rearrangement joins TRBV5-1 to TRBJ2-3, with 12 bases lining up with TRBD2. Looked up from germline, CDR1 is SGHRS and CDR2 is YFSETQ. The CDR3 has 19 amino acids. After removal of 0 bases from V and 1 base from J, the junction contained 9 bases not matched to a gene.

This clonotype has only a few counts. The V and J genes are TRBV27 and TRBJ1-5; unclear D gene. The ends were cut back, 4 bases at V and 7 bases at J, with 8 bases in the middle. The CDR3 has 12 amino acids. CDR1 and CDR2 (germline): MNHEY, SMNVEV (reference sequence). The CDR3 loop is CASSSGYQPQHF. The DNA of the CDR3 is TGTGCCAGCAGTTCGGGATACCAGCCCCAGCATTTT.

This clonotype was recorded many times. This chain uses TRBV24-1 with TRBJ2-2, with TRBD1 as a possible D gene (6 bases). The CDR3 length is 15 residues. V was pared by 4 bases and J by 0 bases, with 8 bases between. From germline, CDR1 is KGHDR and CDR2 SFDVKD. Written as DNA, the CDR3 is TGTGCCACCAGTGACAGGGGCGCGAACACCGGGGAGCTGTTTTTT. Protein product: CATSDRGANTGELFF.

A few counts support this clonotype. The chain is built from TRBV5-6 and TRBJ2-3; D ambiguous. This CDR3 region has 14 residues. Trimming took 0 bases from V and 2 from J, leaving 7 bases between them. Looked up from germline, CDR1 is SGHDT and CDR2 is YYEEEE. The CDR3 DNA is TGTGCCAGCAGCTTGGGTGTTTACACAGATACGCAGTATTTT. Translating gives CASSLGVYTDTQYF.

The CDR3 reads CASSPGTGYNEKLFF. CDR3 DNA: TGTGCCAGCAGCCCCGGGACAGGGTACAATGAAAAACTGTTTTTT. The V gene is TRBV12-3 or TRBV12-4, the J gene TRBJ1-4; 9 nucleotides match TRBD1. The ends lost 6 bases at V and 5 bases at J; junction bases unmatched: 7. The CDR3 extends over 15 amino acids.

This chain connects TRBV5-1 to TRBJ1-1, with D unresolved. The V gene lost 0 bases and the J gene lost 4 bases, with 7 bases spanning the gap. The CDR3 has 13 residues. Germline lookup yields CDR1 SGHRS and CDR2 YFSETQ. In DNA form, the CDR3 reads TGCGCCAGCAGCTTGGGCCCTCCCACTGAAGCTTTCTTT. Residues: CASSLGPPTEAFF.

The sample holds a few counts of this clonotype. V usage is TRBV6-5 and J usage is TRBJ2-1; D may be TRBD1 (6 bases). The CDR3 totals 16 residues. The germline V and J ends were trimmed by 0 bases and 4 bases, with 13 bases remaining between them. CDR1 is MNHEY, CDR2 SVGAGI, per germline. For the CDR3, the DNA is TGTGCCAGCAGTTACTCGAAAGGACAGAGGTACAATGAGCAGTTCTTC. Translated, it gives CASSYSKGQRYNEQFF.

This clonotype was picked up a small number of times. DNA for the CDR3: TGTGCCACCAGCAGCCGCGCGGGGAACACAGATACGCAGTATTTT. It specifies CATSSRAGNTDTQYF. The chain couples TRBV15 to TRBJ2-3; a possible D gene is TRBD2 (6 bases). CDR1 is LNHNV, CDR2 YYDKDF, per germline (reference sequence). Trimming cost V 3 bases and J 2 bases, with 12 bases left between them. The CDR3 loop spans 15 amino acids.

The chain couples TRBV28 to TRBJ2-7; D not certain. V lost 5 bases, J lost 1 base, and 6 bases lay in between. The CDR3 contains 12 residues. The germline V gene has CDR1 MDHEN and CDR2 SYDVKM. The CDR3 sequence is CASSPRSYEQYF. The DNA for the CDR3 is TGTGCCAGCAGTCCGCGGTCCTACGAGCAGTACTTC.

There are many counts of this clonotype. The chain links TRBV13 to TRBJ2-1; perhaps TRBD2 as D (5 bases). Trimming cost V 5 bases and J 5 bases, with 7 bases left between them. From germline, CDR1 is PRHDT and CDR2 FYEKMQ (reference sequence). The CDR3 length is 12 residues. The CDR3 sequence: CASSPRDNEQFF. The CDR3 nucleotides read TGTGCCAGCAGCCCGAGGGACAATGAGCAGTTCTTC. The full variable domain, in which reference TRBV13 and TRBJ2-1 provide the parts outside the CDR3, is AAGVIQSPRHLIKEKRETATLKCYPIPRHDTVYWYQQGPGQDPQFLISFYEKMQSDKGSIPDRFSAQQFSDYHSELNMSSLELGDSALYFCASSPRDNEQFFGPGTRLTVL.

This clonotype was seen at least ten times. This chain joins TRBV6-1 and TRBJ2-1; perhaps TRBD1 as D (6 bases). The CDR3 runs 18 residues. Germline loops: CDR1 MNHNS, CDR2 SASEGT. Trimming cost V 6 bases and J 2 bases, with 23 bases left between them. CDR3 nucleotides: TGTGCCAGCAGCAAACCCCTAAAGGGGGATCCCGCCTACAATGAGCAGTTCTTC. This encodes CASSKPLKGDPAYNEQFF.

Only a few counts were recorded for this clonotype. The CDR3, as DNA: TGTGCCAGCAGCTCGGGACTAGCGGGGGTTTCCTACAATGAGCAGTTCTTC. Translation gives CASSSGLAGVSYNEQFF. The chain carries TRBV7-2 and TRBJ2-1, with 14 nucleotides matching TRBD2. With V trimmed by 4 bases and J by 1 base, 3 bases remained unmatched. The CDR3 is made up of 17 amino acids. The germline V gene encodes CDR1 SGHTA and CDR2 FQGNSA.

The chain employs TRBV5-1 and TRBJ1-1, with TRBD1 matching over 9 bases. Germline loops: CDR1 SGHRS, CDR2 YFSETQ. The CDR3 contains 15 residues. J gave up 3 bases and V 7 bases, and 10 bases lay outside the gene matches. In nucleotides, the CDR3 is TGCGCCAGCTGCAATGGGGACAGGGCTGACACTGAAGCTTTCTTT. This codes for CASCNGDRADTEAFF.

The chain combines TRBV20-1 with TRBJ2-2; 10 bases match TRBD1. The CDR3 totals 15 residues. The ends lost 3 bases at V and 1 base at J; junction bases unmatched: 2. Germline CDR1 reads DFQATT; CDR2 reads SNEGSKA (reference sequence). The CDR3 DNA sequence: TGCAGTGCTAGCGGGACAGGGGTGAACACCGGGGAGCTGTTTTTT. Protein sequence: CSASGTGVNTGELFF.

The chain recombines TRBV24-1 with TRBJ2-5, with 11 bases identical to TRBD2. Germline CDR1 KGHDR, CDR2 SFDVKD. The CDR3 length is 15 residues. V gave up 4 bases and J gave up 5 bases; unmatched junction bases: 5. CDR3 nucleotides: TGTGCCACCAGTGACCCTAGCGGGGGGCCGGAGACCCAGTACTTC. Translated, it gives CATSDPSGGPETQYF.